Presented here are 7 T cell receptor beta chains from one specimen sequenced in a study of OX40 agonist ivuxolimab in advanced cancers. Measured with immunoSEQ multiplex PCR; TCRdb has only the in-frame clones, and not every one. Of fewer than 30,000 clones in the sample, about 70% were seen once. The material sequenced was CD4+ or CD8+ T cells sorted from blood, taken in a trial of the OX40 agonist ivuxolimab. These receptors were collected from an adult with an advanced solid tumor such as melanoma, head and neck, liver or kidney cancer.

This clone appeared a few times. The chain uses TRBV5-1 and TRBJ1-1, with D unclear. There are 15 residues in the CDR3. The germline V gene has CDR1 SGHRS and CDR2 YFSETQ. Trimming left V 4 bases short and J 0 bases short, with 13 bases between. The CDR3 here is CASSLAGRMNTEAFF. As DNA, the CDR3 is TGCGCCAGCAGCCTGGCCGGACGGATGAACACTGAAGCTTTCTTT.

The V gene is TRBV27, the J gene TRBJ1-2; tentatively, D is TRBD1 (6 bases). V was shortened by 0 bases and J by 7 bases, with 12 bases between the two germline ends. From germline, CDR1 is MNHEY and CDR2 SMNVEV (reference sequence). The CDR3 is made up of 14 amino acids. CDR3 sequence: CASSLSAGVTGYTF. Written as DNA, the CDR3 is TGTGCCAGCAGTTTATCAGCAGGGGTGACTGGCTACACCTTC.

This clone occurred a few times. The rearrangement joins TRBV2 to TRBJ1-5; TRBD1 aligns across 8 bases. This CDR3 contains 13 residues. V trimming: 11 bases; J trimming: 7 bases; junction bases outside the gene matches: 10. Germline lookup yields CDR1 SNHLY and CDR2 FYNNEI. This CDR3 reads CAGAGGAWQPQHF. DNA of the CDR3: TGTGCCGGGGCAGGGGGCGCGTGGCAGCCCCAGCATTTT. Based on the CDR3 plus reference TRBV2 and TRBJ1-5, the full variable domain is EPEVTQTPSHQVTQMGQEVILRCVPISNHLYFYWYRQILGQKVEFLVSFYNNEISEKSEIFDDQFSVERPDGSNFTLKIRSTKLEDSAMYFCAGAGGAWQPQHFGDGTRLSIL.

The CDR3 reads CASSPTGGPTGELFF. The CDR3 coding sequence is TGCGCCAGCAGCCCCACGGGGGGGCCAACCGGGGAGCTGTTTTTT. The rearrangement links TRBV4-3 to TRBJ2-2, with TRBD2 matching 8 bases. The ends lost 4 bases at V and 5 bases at J; junction bases unmatched: 6. Germline V gene lookup returns CDR1 LGHNA and CDR2 YSLEER. CDR3 length equals 15 residues.

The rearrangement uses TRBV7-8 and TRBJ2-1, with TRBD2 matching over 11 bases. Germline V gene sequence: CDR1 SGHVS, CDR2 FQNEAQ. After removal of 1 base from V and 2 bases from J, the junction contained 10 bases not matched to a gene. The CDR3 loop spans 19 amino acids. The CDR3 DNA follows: TGTGCCAGCAGCTTAGTTCGTAGCGGGGGGGCCTCAACCTACAATGAGCAGTTCTTC. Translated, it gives CASSLVRSGGASTYNEQFF. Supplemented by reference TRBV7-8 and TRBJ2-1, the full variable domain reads GAGVSQSPRYKVAKRGQDVALRCDPISGHVSLFWYQQALGQGPEFLTYFQNEAQLDKSGLPSDRFFAERPEGSVSTLKIQRTQQEDSAVYLCASSLVRSGGASTYNEQFFGPGTRLTVL.

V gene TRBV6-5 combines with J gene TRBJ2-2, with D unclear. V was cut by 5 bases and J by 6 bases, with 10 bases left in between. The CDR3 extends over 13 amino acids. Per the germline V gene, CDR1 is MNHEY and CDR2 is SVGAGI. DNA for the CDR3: TGTGCCAGCAGTCTTCGGCTCCCCGGGGAGCTGTTTTTT. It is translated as CASSLRLPGELFF.

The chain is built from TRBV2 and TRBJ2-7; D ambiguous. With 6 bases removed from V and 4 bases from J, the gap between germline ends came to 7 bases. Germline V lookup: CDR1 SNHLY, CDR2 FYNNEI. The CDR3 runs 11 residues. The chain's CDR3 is CASSYAYEQYF. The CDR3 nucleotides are TGTGCCAGCAGCTACGCATACGAGCAGTACTTC.